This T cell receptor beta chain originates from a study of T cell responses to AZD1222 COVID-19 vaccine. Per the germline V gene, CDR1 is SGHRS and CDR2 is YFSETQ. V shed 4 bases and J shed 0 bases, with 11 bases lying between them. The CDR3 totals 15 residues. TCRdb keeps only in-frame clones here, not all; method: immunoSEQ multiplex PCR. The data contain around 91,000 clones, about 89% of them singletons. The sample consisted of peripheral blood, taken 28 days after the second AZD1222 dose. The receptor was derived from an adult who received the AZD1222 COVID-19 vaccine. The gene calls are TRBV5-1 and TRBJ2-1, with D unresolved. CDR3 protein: CASSGTRSSYNEQFF. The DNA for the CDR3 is TGCGCCAGCAGCGGTACTCGTAGCTCCTACAATGAGCAGTTCTTC.